These T cell receptor beta chains were read from a single sample in a study of radiation and T cells in renal cell carcinoma. Libraries were prepared by immunoSEQ multiplex PCR; TCRdb keeps only in-frame clonotypes and omits some of them. Among about 74,000 clones listed, nearly 90% were seen once. Sequenced here: blood, sampled from a patient whose treatment included radiotherapy and nephrectomy. The receptors were gathered from a woman in her 70s with renal cell carcinoma. The CDR3 runs from the conserved cysteine through the conserved F or W.

V gene | CDR3 protein
TRBV6-1 | CASRKERGWETQYF
TRBV7-2 | CASSPDRGRNQPQHF
TRBV7-9 | CASSSSRDRTTDTQYF
TRBV2 | CASSRTSGGSSDTQYF
TRBV19 | CASSIDNRAPQHF
TRBV4-2 | CASSQDIASYRGTDTQYF
TRBV29-1 | CSAEGRLNTEAFF
TRBV5-4 | CASSFKRTGNEKLFF
TRBV19 | CASSIVTGFNEQFF
TRBV7-2 | CASSLVPSTAGRWETQYF
TRBV5-1 | CASSLTGTGNTEAFF
TRBV6-1 | CASSEGLRNSPLHF
TRBV14 | CASSQRAQGVTDTQYF
TRBV5-4 | CASGERNSPLHF
TRBV15 | CATSGAGTDSYEQYF
TRBV15 | CATSEGGIHGYTF
TRBV2 | CARGTDGNTIYF
TRBV5-6 | CASSPPAGMETQYF
TRBV19 | CATQGFRSSNQPQHF
TRBV14 | CASSVIEYSPLHF
TRBV4-3 | CASSQLGQISGNTIYF
TRBV7-8 | CASSLALAGDSSTDTQYF
TRBV7-2 | CASSLEGWTRGGYGYTF
TRBV9 | CASRLGRGAADTQYF
TRBV21-1 | CASSPGQGVLYTEAFF
TRBV5-6 | CASSSQGTGHQPQHF
TRBV9 | CASSVSSGSDTQYF
TRBV9 | CGRDRGSSGANVLTF
TRBV6-1 | CASSERVLGNYGYTF
TRBV4-2 | CASSAPMGLGNTIYF
TRBV6-6 | CASSLRDRGYEQYF
TRBV7-2 | CASSLGLAGGEQFF
TRBV28 | CASIRGGPGELFF
TRBV2 | CASSGVDRVRSDTQYF
TRBV30 | CARSSGTGRRSPLHF
TRBV5-1 | CASSFSAGQTYEQYF
TRBV28 | CASSAGTSSYNEQFF
TRBV28 | CASSSDRGREKLFF
TRBV5-1 | CASSLEGSGANVLTF
TRBV18 | CASSPGADYGYTF
TRBV18 | CASSPPSREYNEQFF
TRBV5-4 | CASSLDLAGDYEQYF
TRBV5-1 | CASLEPGTTEAFF
TRBV7-8 | CASSPSRITSDTQYF
TRBV11-2 | CASSLGEYGYTF
TRBV9 | CASSDETGGEYGYTF
TRBV19 | CASSNLAAHGDTQYF
TRBV19 | CASSPLRDTSYEQYF
TRBV5-4 | CASSVGQGRNEQFF
TRBV28 | CASSLKANYGYTF
TRBV19 | CASSMGVARDSPLHF
TRBV28 | CASSLTGTYGYTF
TRBV19 | CASSTRREQGASANYGYTF
TRBV30 | CADPGVSYNEQFF